These 32 T cell receptor beta chains were all obtained from the same sample, sequenced in a study of Ad26.COV2.S vaccination and SARS-CoV-2 variants. Treatment: approximately 18 received Ad26.COV2.S at low or high dose, single or two shots; about 5 received placebo; per-sample allocation not given. All samples were drawn on day 63, counting from the first vaccine or placebo injection. TCRdb's table, derived via immunoSEQ multiplex PCR, lists solely in-frame clones and lacks some. The data hold 290,000 or so clones, with more than 70% observed a single time. The sample in question was peripheral blood, obtained in a trial of Ad26.COV2.S vaccine versus placebo. The receptors derive from a person aged 18-65 years who received the Ad26.COV2.S COVID-19 vaccine or a placebo.

The chain combines TRBV6-5 with TRBJ2-5; 9 nucleotides align to TRBD1. V lost 6 bases and J lost 1; bases outside the gene matches: 6. The CDR3 consists of 15 residues. Germline values: CDR1 MNHEY, CDR2 SVGAGI. The CDR3 loop reads CASSPGTGSQETQYF. CDR3 bases: TGTGCCAGCAGCCCAGGGACAGGGTCCCAAGAGACCCAGTACTTC.

This chain links TRBV5-1 with TRBJ2-3; D remains ambiguous. The V end lost 3 bases, the J end lost 2 bases, and 13 bases lay between the germline ends. Germline V CDR1 and CDR2: SGHRS, YFSETQ. CDR3 size: 15 residues. CDR3 loop: CASSSVGQPTDTQYF. CDR3 nucleotides: TGCGCCAGCAGCTCGGTGGGCCAACCCACAGATACGCAGTATTTT.

The rearrangement joins TRBV19 to TRBJ2-7, with no clear D. The CDR3 spans 13 residues. Trimming cost V 3 bases and J 2 bases, with 8 bases left between them. Looked up from germline, CDR1 is LNHDA and CDR2 is SQIVND (reference sequence). CDR3 residues: CASSIRPTYEQYF. The CDR3 nucleotides are TGTGCCAGTAGTATCCGCCCTACCTACGAGCAGTACTTC.

The chain employs TRBV28 and TRBJ1-4, with unresolved D. The CDR3 has 16 residues. Per the germline V gene, CDR1 is MDHEN and CDR2 is SYDVKM. V lost 8 bases and J 0 bases, leaving 16 bases between the germline ends. The CDR3: CASVKGTHATNEKLFF. CDR3 sequence (DNA): TGTGCCAGCGTTAAGGGAACCCATGCAACTAATGAAAAACTGTTTTTT.

This clone was recorded a few times. The chain uses TRBV2 and TRBJ1-2, with a weak D call TRBD1 (6 bases). The CDR3 has 13 residues. Deletions cut 4 bases from V and 5 bases from J, with 11 bases between. Germline loops: CDR1 SNHLY, CDR2 FYNNEI. CDR3 bases: TGTGCCAGCAGTGGGACAGACCGATATGGCTACACCTTC. It encodes CASSGTDRYGYTF.

The V gene is TRBV9, the J gene TRBJ2-7; D unclear. Trimming pared 0 bases from V and 3 bases from J, leaving 7 bases between. CDR3 length equals 13 residues. Germline CDR1 is SGDLS and CDR2 is YYNGEE. The CDR3 sequence: CASSVGDSYEQYF. CDR3 nucleotides: TGTGCCAGCAGCGTAGGGGATAGCTACGAGCAGTACTTC.

This clone showed up many times. This CDR3 is CATQQGGSNQPQHF. CDR3 in DNA: TGTGCCACCCAACAGGGGGGGAGCAATCAGCCCCAGCATTTT. The J gene is TRBJ1-5, the V gene TRBV10-3; the match to TRBD1 covers 8 bases. From germline, CDR1 is ENHRY and CDR2 SYGVKD. V was pared by 10 bases and J by 1 base, with 6 bases of the junction left unmatched. CDR3 size: 14 residues.

Concerning this clone: The sample carries other DNA sequences with the same CDR3. The genes are TRBV4-2 and TRBJ1-6; D gene uncertain. The CDR3 is made up of 14 amino acids. The germline gives CDR1 LGHNA, CDR2 YNFKEQ. V lost 0 bases and J lost 10, with 10 bases in between. The DNA of the CDR3 is TGTGCCAGCAGCCAAGATCGTCTAGGGTCACCCCTCCACTTT. Protein: CASSQDRLGSPLHF.

The chain employs TRBV11-2 and TRBJ2-5; no reliable D call. Germline V CDR1 and CDR2: SGHAT, FQNNGV. V was clipped by 4 bases and J by 5 bases, with 14 bases between them. This CDR3 comprises 14 residues. The CDR3 DNA follows: TGTGCCAGCAGCTCATCTCCGGGCAGTGAGACCCAGTACTTC. This sequence encodes CASSSSPGSETQYF.

The rearrangement links TRBV6-5 to TRBJ2-7; possible D gene TRBD1, 6 bases. This CDR3 contains 15 residues. V was cut by 4 bases and J by 2 bases, with 15 bases left in between. Germline values: CDR1 MNHEY, CDR2 SVGAGI. DNA for the CDR3: TGTGCCAGCAGTTTCACAGGGACCAACGCCTACGAGCAGTACTTC. Amino acid sequence: CASSFTGTNAYEQYF.

This chain connects TRBV5-8 to TRBJ2-3; 11 bases are shared with TRBD1. The CDR3 has 15 amino acids. J was trimmed by 5 bases and V by 3 bases; bases with no gene match: 5. The germline V gene encodes CDR1 SGHTS and CDR2 YDEGEE. As DNA, the CDR3 is TGTGCCAGCAGCTGGGGACAGGGGGGAAAAGATACGCAGTATTTT. This encodes CASSWGQGGKDTQYF.

The chain carries TRBV6-5 and TRBJ1-1; TRBD1 matches at 11 bases. The V segment lost 6 bases and the J segment 4 bases; nucleotides outside the gene matches: 7. The CDR3 sequence is 15 residues long. Germline CDR1 MNHEY, CDR2 SVGAGI. CDR3 region: CASSGTGGRGTEAFF. CDR3 nucleotide sequence: TGTGCCAGCAGCGGGACAGGGGGACGGGGCACTGAAGCTTTCTTT.

This chain uses TRBV18 with TRBJ2-7; TRBD2 matches at 7 bases. Trimming cost V 3 bases and J 0 bases; bases outside gene matches: 2. The CDR3 consists of 14 residues. CDR1 and CDR2 from the germline V gene are KGHSH and LQKENI. The CDR3: CASSPRGDSYEQYF. CDR3 bases: TGTGCCAGCTCACCCCGGGGGGACTCCTACGAGCAGTACTTC.

The chain recombines TRBV4-3 with TRBJ2-5; D gene unclear. The CDR3 is 16 amino acids. Germline CDR1 reads LGHNA; CDR2 reads YSLEER. The ends were cut back, 1 base at V and 1 base at J, with 13 bases in the middle. CDR3 amino acids: CASSQAASASQETQYF. The DNA for the CDR3 is TGCGCCAGCAGCCAAGCCGCTAGTGCATCCCAAGAGACCCAGTACTTC.

The CDR3 loop reads CASSLAVGQGSYEQYF. In DNA form, the CDR3 reads TGTGCCAGCAGCTTAGCAGTGGGACAGGGCTCCTACGAGCAGTACTTC. The chain has TRBV7-9 and TRBJ2-7; 9 bases align to TRBD1. Germline CDR1 and CDR2: SEHNR and FQNEAQ (reference sequence). The CDR3 covers 16 residues. V trimming: 0 bases; J trimming: 0 bases; junction bases outside the gene matches: 3.

The J gene is TRBJ2-7, the V gene TRBV18; 8 bases agree with TRBD1. The germline V gene has CDR1 KGHSH and CDR2 LQKENI. CDR3 length: 13 amino acids. Trimming removed 4 bases from V and 4 bases from J; junction bases left unmatched: 3. In nucleotides, the CDR3 is TGTGCCAGCTCACTAGACAGGGGTTACGAGCAGTACTTC. It is translated as CASSLDRGYEQYF.

In its sample, this clone was seen once. The gene calls are TRBV7-2 and TRBJ2-3, with TRBD2 matching 7 bases. The CDR3 sequence is 16 residues long. Germline lookup yields CDR1 SGHTA and CDR2 FQGNSA. The V gene end was trimmed by 3 bases and the J gene end by 0 bases; junction bases not matched to a gene: 6. CDR3 sequence (DNA): TGTGCCAGCAGCTTGTTCCCAGCGGGGAGCACAGATACGCAGTATTTT. Amino acids: CASSLFPAGSTDTQYF.

The V gene is TRBV27, the J gene TRBJ2-1; D is unclear. With 1 base removed from V and 6 bases from J, the gap between germline ends came to 13 bases. Germline V gives CDR1 MNHEY, CDR2 SMNVEV (reference sequence). The CDR3 is 15 residues long. The CDR3 DNA reads as TGTGCCAGCAGTTTATACGCTGGCGGCATCAATGAGCAGTTCTTC. Translation gives CASSLYAGGINEQFF.

The rearrangement links TRBV30 to TRBJ2-1; 7 nucleotides match TRBD2. This CDR3 has 15 amino acids. J lost 7 bases, V lost 3 bases, and 12 bases had no gene match. Germline assignment: CDR1 GTSNPN and CDR2 SVGIG (reference sequence). CDR3 bases: TGTGCCTGGAGCGCGGCCGGGACTATCATGAATGAGCAGTTCTTC. Translation gives CAWSAAGTIMNEQFF. Drawing the rest from reference TRBV30 and TRBJ2-1, the complete variable domain is SQTIHQWPATLVQPVGSPLSLECTVEGTSNPNLYWYRQAAGRGLQLLFYSVGIGQISSEVPQNLSASRPQDRQFILSSKKLLLSDSGFYLCAWSAAGTIMNEQFFGPGTRLTVL.

V gene TRBV5-6 combines with J gene TRBJ2-1; 7 bases agree with TRBD1. Germline values: CDR1 SGHDT, CDR2 YYEEEE. Unmatched junction bases numbered 7, after V lost 1 base and J lost 9 bases. The CDR3 is 14 amino acids. CDR3 nucleotides: TGTGCCAGCAGCTTGAGCATCCCAGGGGGTGAGCAGTTCTTC. Residues: CASSLSIPGGEQFF.

The CDR3 sequence: CSASTQGIGELFF. CDR3 nucleotide sequence: TGCAGTGCTAGTACTCAGGGTATCGGGGAGCTGTTTTTT. The chain employs TRBV20-1 and TRBJ2-2, with D tentatively TRBD1 (5 bases). This CDR3 is 13 amino acids long. Germline-derived CDR1 and CDR2 are DFQATT and SNEGSKA (reference sequence). The germline V and J ends were trimmed by 3 bases and 7 bases, with 12 bases remaining between them.

The V gene is TRBV5-1, the J gene TRBJ1-1, with D possibly TRBD1 on 6 matching bases. The CDR3 has 14 amino acids. Trimming shortened V by 6 bases and J by 4 bases, and 16 bases separated the two germline ends. Germline assignment: CDR1 SGHRS and CDR2 YFSETQ. CDR3 DNA: TGCGCCAGCACCCCCGAGGGGGGCGGCACTGAAGCTTTCTTT. Its translation: CASTPEGGGTEAFF. Filled out from reference TRBV5-1 and TRBJ1-1, the complete variable domain reads KAGVTQTPRYLIKTRGQQVTLSCSPISGHRSVSWYQQTPGQGLQFLFEYFSETQRNKGNFPGRFSGRQFSNSRSEMNVSTLELGDSALYLCASTPEGGGTEAFFGQGTRLTVV.

The chain has TRBV3-1 (or the pseudogene TRBV3-2) and TRBJ2-1; TRBD1 is a possible D gene (6 bases). Trimming took off 5 bases at V and 9 bases at J, with 20 bases between the two ends. The V gene's germline CDR1 is LGHDT and CDR2 YNNKEL (reference sequence). The CDR3 length is 15 residues. CDR3 region: CASSLRGSALGEQFF. The CDR3 DNA reads TGTGCCAGCAGCTTGAGGGGGTCGGCCCTAGGTGAGCAGTTCTTC.

This sequence joins TRBV5-6 and TRBJ2-5; no clear D gene. This CDR3 is built from 14 residues. CDR1 is SGHDT, CDR2 YYEEEE, per germline. V was pared by 1 base and J by 2 bases, with 9 bases between. CDR3 sequence: CASSLSLGQETQYF. CDR3 DNA sequence: TGTGCCAGCAGCTTGTCGTTGGGACAAGAGACCCAGTACTTC.

This clone has a handful of counts. The chain links TRBV6-2 or TRBV6-3 to TRBJ1-5, with TRBD1 matching over 7 bases. This CDR3 region has 15 residues. V was clipped by 5 bases and J by 6 bases; unmatched bases: 10. CDR1 and CDR2 (germline): MNHEY, SVGEGT. CDR3 in amino acids: CASSLRQGDAQPQHF. In DNA, the CDR3 is TGTGCCAGCAGTCTACGTCAGGGGGATGCTCAGCCCCAGCATTTT.

V and J are TRBV4-2 and TRBJ2-3; the D gene could be TRBD1 or TRBD2 (6 bases each). Germline CDR1 is LGHNA and CDR2 is YNFKEQ. CDR3 length equals 16 residues. V lost 1 base, J lost 4 bases, and 15 bases lay in between. The CDR3 DNA reads TGTGCCAGCAGCCAAGGGGGGGCGGGATTAGCAGATACGCAGTATTTT. It yields the protein CASSQGGAGLADTQYF.

V usage is TRBV14 and J usage is TRBJ1-4, with D possibly matching TRBD1 (5 bases). CDR1 SGHDN and CDR2 FVKESK come from the germline V gene. The V end lost 0 bases, the J end lost 6 bases, and 14 bases lay between the germline ends. This CDR3 is built from 16 residues. CDR3 region: CASSQDFAGPHEKLFF. The CDR3 DNA sequence: TGTGCCAGCAGCCAAGATTTCGCGGGACCGCATGAAAAACTGTTTTTT.

V usage is TRBV18 and J usage is TRBJ1-2; D may be TRBD1 (5 bases). V was clipped by 3 bases and J by 3 bases, with 14 bases between them. The CDR3 has 15 residues. CDR1 is KGHSH and CDR2 is LQKENI in the germline V gene. CDR3 bases: TGTGCCAGCTCACCGGGGTCAGGGCTTGACTATGGCTACACCTTC. Translation gives CASSPGSGLDYGYTF. The whole variable domain, remainder taken from reference TRBV18 and TRBJ1-2, is NAGVMQNPRHLVRRRGQEARLRCSPMKGHSHVYWYRQLPEEGLKFMVYLQKENIIDESGMPKERFSAEFPKEGPSILRIQQVVRGDSAAYFCASSPGSGLDYGYTFGSGTRLTVV.

This clone appeared once. The CDR3, as DNA: TGTGCCAGTAGTATGACAGCACTTGAAGCTTTCTTT. This encodes CASSMTALEAFF. The chain couples TRBV19 to TRBJ1-1, with a tentative D call TRBD1 (5 bases). Germline V gene sequence: CDR1 LNHDA, CDR2 SQIVND (reference sequence). This CDR3 contains 12 residues. Trimming removed 3 bases at V and 7 bases at J, with 9 bases between.

J is TRBJ1-6 and V is TRBV9; the D is unclear. The V end was cut by 0 bases, the J end by 5 bases, with 12 bases between. The germline CDR1 and CDR2 sequences are SGDLS and YYNGEE. The CDR3 spans 16 residues. As DNA, the CDR3 is TGTGCCAGCAGCGTAGATGGGAGGGTGGATAATTCACCCCTCCACTTT. Translating it yields CASSVDGRVDNSPLHF.

This clone has a handful of counts. The CDR3 DNA sequence: TGTGCCAGCAGCTTAGGTGCAGGGCCTCAGCCCCAGCATTTT. Amino acid sequence: CASSLGAGPQPQHF. The rearrangement links TRBV7-9 to TRBJ1-5; maybe TRBD1 (5 bases). Germline-derived CDR1 and CDR2 are SEHNR and FQNEAQ (reference sequence). Trimming left V 1 base short and J 6 bases short, with 10 bases between. The CDR3 covers 14 residues.

This clone was counted at least ten times. The J gene is TRBJ1-5, the V gene TRBV5-3; 8 bases are shared with TRBD1. TRBV5-3 is an ORF for which the function is uncertain. After removal of 0 bases from V and 6 bases from J, the junction contained 5 bases not matched to a gene. CDR3 size: 15 residues. Here the CDR3 reads CARSLVTGGGQPQHF. In DNA form, the CDR3 reads TGTGCCAGAAGCTTGGTCACAGGGGGGGGTCAGCCCCAGCATTTT.